The 10 T cell receptor beta chains below all came from one sample that was sequenced in a study of T cells in Graves' hyperthyroidism and ophthalmopathy. What was amplified from RNA transcripts were TCR beta CDR3 regions. With the HTBI primer set, the TCR CDR3 went through a first round of RT-PCR. TCRdb fed the multiplex PCR reads into MiXCR, producing one record per CDR3 protein. The sample shows hundreds of thousands of distinct CDR3 sequences, around 46% of them seen only once. The sequenced sample was peripheral blood or thyroid tissue (not recorded which). The source is a woman under 30 with Graves' hyperthyroidism.

CDR3 bases: TGCAGTGCTAGAGATCACCCAGGGCGCACCGGGGAGCTGTTTTTT. This gives the protein CSARDHPGRTGELFF. The gene calls are TRBV20-1 and TRBJ2-2, with D possibly matching TRBD1 (5 bases). Germline values: CDR1 DFQATT, CDR2 SNEGSKA (reference sequence). Trimming stripped 0 bases from V and 4 bases from J, with 12 bases between. CDR3 length: 15 amino acids.

The sample holds many counts of this clonotype. V gene TRBV24-1 combines with J gene TRBJ2-7, with D uncertain. Germline assignment: CDR1 KGHDR and CDR2 SFDVKD. The CDR3 sequence is 14 residues long. V was shortened by 5 bases and J by 3 bases, with 13 bases between the two germline ends. The CDR3 loop is CATSASGPNYEQYF. Here the CDR3 DNA reads TGTGCCACCAGTGCTTCCGGGCCCAACTACGAGCAGTACTTC.

The J gene is TRBJ2-5, the V gene TRBV24-1; 7 bases map to TRBD2. CDR3 length: 13 amino acids. V gave up 7 bases and J gave up 5 bases; unmatched junction bases: 6. Germline V gives CDR1 KGHDR, CDR2 SFDVKD. CDR3 in amino acids: CATSAGEVETQYF. The CDR3 bases are TGTGCCACCAGCGCGGGAGAGGTGGAGACCCAGTACTTC.

As regards this clonotype: One end of the junction fails to match germline, which may point to a read error. V and J are TRBV7-2 and TRBJ1-3; D is undetermined. This CDR3 comprises 13 residues. From germline, CDR1 is SGHTA and CDR2 FQGNSA. CDR3 sequence: CASSLGWLNTIYF. The DNA of the CDR3 is TGCGCCAGCAGCTTAGGTTGGTTGAACACCATATATTTT.

V is TRBV25-1 and J is TRBJ1-1, with 7 bases matching TRBD1. Germline V CDR1 and CDR2: MGHDK, SYGVNS. The CDR3 runs to 12 residues. The ends lost 8 bases at V and 8 bases at J; junction bases unmatched: 8. The CDR3 DNA follows: TGTGCCAGCTCAATAGGGACAGAAGAAGCTTTCTTT. It is translated as CASSIGTEEAFF.

This clonotype turned up a few times. CDR3 region: CASSFTGTGEKLFF. The CDR3 DNA is TGCGCCAGCAGCTTCACCGGGACAGGTGAAAAACTGTTTTTT. This chain connects TRBV5-1 to TRBJ1-4, with 8 nucleotides matching TRBD1. V lost 2 bases and J lost 7; bases outside the gene matches: 4. Germline V gene sequence: CDR1 SGHRS, CDR2 YFSETQ. CDR3 length: 14 amino acids.

This rearrangement joins TRBV9 to TRBJ2-3; D is unresolved. The V gene lost 4 bases and the J gene lost 5 bases, with 14 bases spanning the gap. The germline CDR1 and CDR2 sequences are SGDLS and YYNGEE. This CDR3 contains 14 residues. The CDR3 region is CASSWTVMEDTQYF. CDR3 bases: TGTGCCAGCAGCTGGACGGTAATGGAAGATACGCAGTATTTT.

This chain links TRBV7-9 with TRBJ1-1, with 11 bases aligning to TRBD1. Germline V gives CDR1 SEHNR, CDR2 FQNEAQ (reference sequence). V lost 5 bases, J lost 4 bases, and 6 bases stayed unmatched. The CDR3 is 15 residues long. The CDR3 nucleotides read TGTGCCAGCAGCCAAGGACAGGGGGCGAGCACTGAAGCTTTCTTT. Translation gives CASSQGQGASTEAFF.

The CDR3 spells CASVDAGLIYGYTF. CDR3 bases: TGTGCCAGCGTTGACGCGGGACTGATCTATGGCTACACCTTC. The chain links TRBV25-1 to TRBJ1-2; D possibly corresponds to TRBD1 (5 bases). The V end was cut by 8 bases, the J end by 4 bases, with 17 bases between. The CDR3 extends over 14 amino acids. In germline, CDR1 is MGHDK, CDR2 SYGVNS.

The V call is TRBV9, the J call TRBJ1-1, with D possibly matching TRBD1 (5 bases). Germline CDR1 reads SGDLS; CDR2 reads YYNGEE. There are 13 residues in the CDR3. The V and J ends lost 5 bases and 3 bases respectively, with 11 bases between them. The CDR3 bases are TGTGCCAGCAGTTTCGCGACAGACACTGAAGCTTTCTTT. This encodes CASSFATDTEAFF.